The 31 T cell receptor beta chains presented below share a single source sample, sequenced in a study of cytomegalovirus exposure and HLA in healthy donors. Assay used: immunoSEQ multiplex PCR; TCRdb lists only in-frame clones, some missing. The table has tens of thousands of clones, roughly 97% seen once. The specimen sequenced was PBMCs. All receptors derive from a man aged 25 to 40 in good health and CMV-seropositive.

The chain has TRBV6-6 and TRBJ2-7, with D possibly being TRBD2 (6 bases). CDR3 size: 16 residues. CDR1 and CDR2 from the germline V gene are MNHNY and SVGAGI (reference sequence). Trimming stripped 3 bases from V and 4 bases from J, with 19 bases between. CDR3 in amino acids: CASSYGMGLGDYEQYF. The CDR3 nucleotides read TGTGCCAGCAGTTATGGAATGGGACTGGGGGATTACGAGCAGTACTTC.

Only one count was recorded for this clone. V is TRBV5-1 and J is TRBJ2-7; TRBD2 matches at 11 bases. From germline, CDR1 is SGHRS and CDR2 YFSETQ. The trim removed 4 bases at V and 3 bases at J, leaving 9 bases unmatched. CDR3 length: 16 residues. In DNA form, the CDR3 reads TGCGCCAGCAGCAGAAAACTAGCGGGAGTGAGCTACGAGCAGTACTTC. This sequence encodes CASSRKLAGVSYEQYF.

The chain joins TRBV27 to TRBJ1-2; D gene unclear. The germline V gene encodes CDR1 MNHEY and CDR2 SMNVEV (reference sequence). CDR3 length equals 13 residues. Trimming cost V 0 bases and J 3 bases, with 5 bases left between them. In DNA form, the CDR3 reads TGTGCCAGCAGTTTATCTTCTGACTATGGCTACACCTTC. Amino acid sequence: CASSLSSDYGYTF.

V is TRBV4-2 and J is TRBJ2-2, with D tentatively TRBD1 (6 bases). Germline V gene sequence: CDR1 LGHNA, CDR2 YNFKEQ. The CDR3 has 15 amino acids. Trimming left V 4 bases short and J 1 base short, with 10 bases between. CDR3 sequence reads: CASSPPGQNTGELFF. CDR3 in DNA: TGTGCCAGCAGCCCACCGGGACAGAACACCGGGGAGCTGTTTTTT.

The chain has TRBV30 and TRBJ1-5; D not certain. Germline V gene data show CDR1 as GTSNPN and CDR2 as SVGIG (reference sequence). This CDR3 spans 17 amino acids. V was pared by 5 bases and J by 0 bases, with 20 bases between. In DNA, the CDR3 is TGTGCCTGGCCCCCGGGAAAGAGGGTTTATAGCAATCAGCCCCAGCATTTT. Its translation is CAWPPGKRVYSNQPQHF. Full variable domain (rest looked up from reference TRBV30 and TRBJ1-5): SQTIHQWPATLVQPVGSPLSLECTVEGTSNPNLYWYRQAAGRGLQLLFYSVGIGQISSEVPQNLSASRPQDRQFILSSKKLLLSDSGFYLCAWPPGKRVYSNQPQHFGDGTRLSIL.

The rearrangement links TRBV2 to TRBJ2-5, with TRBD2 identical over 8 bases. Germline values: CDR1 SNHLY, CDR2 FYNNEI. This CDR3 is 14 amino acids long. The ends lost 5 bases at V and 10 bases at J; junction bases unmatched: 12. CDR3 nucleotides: TGTGCCAGCAGTCCAGATAGGGGACTAGGAGACCAGTACTTC. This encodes CASSPDRGLGDQYF. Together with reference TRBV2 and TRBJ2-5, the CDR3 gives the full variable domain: EPEVTQTPSHQVTQMGQEVILRCVPISNHLYFYWYRQILGQKVEFLVSFYNNEISEKSEIFDDQFSVERPDGSNFTLKIRSTKLEDSAMYFCASSPDRGLGDQYFGPGTRLLVL.

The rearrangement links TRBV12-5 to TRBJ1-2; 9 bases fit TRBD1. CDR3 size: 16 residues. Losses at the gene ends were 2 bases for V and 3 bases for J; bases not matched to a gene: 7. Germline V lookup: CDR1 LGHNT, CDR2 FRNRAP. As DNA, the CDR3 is TGTGCTAGTGGTTTGACCGCGGACAGGGGATACTATGGCTACACCTTC. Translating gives CASGLTADRGYYGYTF.

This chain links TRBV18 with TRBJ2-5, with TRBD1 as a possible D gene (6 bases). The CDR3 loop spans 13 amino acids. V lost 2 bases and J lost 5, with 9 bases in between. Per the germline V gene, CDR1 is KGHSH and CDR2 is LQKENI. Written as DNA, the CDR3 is TGTGCCAGCTCACCATTCAGGGGCGAGACCCAGTACTTC. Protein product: CASSPFRGETQYF.

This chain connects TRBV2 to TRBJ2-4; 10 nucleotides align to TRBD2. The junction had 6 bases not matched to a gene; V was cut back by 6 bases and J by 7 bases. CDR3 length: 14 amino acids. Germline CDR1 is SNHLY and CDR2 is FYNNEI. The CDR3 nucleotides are TGTGCCAGCAGGGAGCTAGCGGGAGTGAACATTCAGTACTTC. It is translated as CASRELAGVNIQYF.

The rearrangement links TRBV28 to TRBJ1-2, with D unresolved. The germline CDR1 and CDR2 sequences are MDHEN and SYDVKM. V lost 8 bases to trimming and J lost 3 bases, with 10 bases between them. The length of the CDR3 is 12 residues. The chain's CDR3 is CASDGAHYGYTF. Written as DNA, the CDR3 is TGTGCCAGCGACGGAGCCCACTATGGCTACACCTTC.

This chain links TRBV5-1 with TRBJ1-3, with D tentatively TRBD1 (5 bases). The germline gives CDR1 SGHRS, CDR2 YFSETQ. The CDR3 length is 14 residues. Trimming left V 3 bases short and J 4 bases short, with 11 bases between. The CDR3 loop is CASSWAGNGNTIYF. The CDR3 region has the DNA TGCGCCAGCAGCTGGGCAGGGAACGGAAACACCATATATTTT.

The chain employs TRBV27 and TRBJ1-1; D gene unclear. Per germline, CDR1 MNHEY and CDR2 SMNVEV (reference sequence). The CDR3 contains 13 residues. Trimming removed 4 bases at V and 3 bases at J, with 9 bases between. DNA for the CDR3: TGTGCCAGCAGTTGGTTTCGCGACACTGAAGCTTTCTTT. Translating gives CASSWFRDTEAFF.

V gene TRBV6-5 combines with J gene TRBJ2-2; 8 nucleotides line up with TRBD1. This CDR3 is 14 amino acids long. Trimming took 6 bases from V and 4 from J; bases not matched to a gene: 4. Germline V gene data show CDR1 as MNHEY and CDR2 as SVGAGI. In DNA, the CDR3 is TGTGCCAGCAGCAACGGACAGGGCACCGGGGAGCTGTTTTTT. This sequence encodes CASSNGQGTGELFF.

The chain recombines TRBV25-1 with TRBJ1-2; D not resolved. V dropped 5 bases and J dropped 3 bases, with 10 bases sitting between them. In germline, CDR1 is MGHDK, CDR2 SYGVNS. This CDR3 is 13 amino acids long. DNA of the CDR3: TGTGCCAGCAGTTTAGTATTGGACTATGGCTACACCTTC. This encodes CASSLVLDYGYTF.

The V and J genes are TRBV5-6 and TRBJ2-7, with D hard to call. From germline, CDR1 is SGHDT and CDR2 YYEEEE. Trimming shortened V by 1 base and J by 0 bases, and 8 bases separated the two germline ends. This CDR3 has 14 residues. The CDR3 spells CASSLRLLSYEQYF. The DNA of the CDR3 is TGTGCCAGCAGCTTGCGGTTGCTCTCCTACGAGCAGTACTTC.

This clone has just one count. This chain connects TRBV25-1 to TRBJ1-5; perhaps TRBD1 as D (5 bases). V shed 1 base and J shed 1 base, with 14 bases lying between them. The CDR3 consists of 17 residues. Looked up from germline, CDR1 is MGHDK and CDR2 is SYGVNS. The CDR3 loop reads CASSEFSRGVSNQPQHF. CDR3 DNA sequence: TGTGCCAGCAGTGAATTTAGTCGGGGGGTGAGCAATCAGCCCCAGCATTTT. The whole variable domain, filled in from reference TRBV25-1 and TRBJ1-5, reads EADIYQTPRYLVIGTGKKITLECSQTMGHDKMYWYQQDPGMELHLIHYSYGVNSTEKGDLSSESTVSRIRTEHFPLTLESARPSHTSQYLCASSEFSRGVSNQPQHFGDGTRLSIL.

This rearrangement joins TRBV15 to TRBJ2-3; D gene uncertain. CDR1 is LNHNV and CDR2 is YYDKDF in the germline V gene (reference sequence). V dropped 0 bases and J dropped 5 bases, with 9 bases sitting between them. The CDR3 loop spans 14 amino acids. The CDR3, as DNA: TGTGCCACCAGCAGAGATAGTACCCAAGATACGCAGTATTTT. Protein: CATSRDSTQDTQYF.

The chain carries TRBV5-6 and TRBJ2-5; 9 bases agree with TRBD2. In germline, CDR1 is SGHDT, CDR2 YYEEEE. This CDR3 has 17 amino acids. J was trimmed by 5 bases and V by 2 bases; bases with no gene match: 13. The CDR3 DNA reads TGTGCCAGCAGCTTAAGGGTTACTGGACTAGCGATGGAGACCCAGTACTTC. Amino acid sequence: CASSLRVTGLAMETQYF.

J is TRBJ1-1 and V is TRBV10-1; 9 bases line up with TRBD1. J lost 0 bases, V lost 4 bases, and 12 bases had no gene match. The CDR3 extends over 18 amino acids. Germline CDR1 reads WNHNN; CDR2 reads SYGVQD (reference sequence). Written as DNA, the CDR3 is TGCGCCAGCAGTGCTCCCGGGACAGGGAGGAAGGTGAACACTGAAGCTTTCTTT. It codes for CASSAPGTGRKVNTEAFF.

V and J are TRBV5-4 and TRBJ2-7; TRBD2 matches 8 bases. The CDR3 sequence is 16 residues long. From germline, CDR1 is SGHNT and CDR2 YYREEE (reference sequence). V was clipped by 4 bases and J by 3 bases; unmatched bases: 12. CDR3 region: CASSPGGGPSDYEQYF. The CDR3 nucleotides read TGTGCCAGCAGCCCCGGGGGGGGGCCTTCCGACTACGAGCAGTACTTC.

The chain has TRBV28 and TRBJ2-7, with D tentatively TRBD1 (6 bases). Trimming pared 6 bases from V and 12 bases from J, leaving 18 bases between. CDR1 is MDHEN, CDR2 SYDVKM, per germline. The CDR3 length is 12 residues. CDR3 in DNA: TGTGCCAGCAGCTACGACAGGATTAAACCGTACTTC. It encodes CASSYDRIKPYF. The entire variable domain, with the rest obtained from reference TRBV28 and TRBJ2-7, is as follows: DVKVTQSSRYLVKRTGEKVFLECVQDMDHENMFWYRQDPGLGLRLIYFSYDVKMKEKGDIPEGYSVSREKKERFSLILESASTNQTSMYLCASSYDRIKPYFGPGTRLTVT.

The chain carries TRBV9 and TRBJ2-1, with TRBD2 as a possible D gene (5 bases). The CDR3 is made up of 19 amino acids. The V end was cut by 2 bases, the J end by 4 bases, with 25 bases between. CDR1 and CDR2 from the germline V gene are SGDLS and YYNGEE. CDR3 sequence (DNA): TGTGCCAGCAGCGTCCGCCCCCCCCCGGGAACCACAAAGTACAATGAGCAGTTCTTC. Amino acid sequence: CASSVRPPPGTTKYNEQFF.

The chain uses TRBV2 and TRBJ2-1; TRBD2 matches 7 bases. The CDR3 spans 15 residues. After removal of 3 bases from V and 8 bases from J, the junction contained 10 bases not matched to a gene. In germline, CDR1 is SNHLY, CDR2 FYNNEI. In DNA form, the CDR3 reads TGTGCCAGCAGTGAGAAACTAGCCCGGGGGGATGAGCAGTTCTTC. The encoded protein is CASSEKLARGDEQFF.

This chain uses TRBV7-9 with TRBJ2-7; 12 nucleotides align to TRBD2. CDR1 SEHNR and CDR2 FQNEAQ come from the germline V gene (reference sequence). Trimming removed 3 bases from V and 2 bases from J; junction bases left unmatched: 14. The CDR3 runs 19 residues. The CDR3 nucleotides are TGTGCCAGCAGCTTGTCCCTGGGGACTAGCGGGCGCCCCACCTACGAGCAGTACTTC. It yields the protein CASSLSLGTSGRPTYEQYF.

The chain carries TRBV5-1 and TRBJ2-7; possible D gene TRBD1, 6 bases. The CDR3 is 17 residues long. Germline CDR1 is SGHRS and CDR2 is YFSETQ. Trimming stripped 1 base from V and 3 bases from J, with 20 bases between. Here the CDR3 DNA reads TGCGCCAGCAGCTTGACGCTTCGACAGGAGCCCCGCTACGAGCAGTACTTC. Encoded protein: CASSLTLRQEPRYEQYF.

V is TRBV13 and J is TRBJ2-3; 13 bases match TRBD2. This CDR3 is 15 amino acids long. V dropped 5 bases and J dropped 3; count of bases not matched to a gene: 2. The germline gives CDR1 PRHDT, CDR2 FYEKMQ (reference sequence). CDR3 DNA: TGTGCCAGCAGCCTGGGACTAGCGGGAACAGATACGCAGTATTTT. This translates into CASSLGLAGTDTQYF.

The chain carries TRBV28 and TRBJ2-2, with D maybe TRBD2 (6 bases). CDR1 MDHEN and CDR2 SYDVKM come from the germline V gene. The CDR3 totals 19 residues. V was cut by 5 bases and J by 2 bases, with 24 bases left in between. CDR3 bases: TGTGCCAGCAGTCCACTATTGCCCCTCGGGACTCCTAACACCGGGGAGCTGTTTTTT. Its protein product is CASSPLLPLGTPNTGELFF.

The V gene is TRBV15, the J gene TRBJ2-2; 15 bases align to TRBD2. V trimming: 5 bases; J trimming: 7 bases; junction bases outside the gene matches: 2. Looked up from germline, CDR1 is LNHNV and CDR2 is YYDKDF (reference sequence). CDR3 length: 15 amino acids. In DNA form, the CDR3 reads TGTGCCACCAGCGGGACTAGCGGGAGGATCGGGGAGCTGTTTTTT. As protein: CATSGTSGRIGELFF.

The CDR3 DNA reads as TGTGCCAGCAGTCCTGTGGGACTCTCCTACGAGCAGTACTTC. The encoded protein is CASSPVGLSYEQYF. V usage is TRBV6-5 and J usage is TRBJ2-7, with D maybe TRBD2 (6 bases). The CDR3 is made up of 14 amino acids. V lost 5 bases, J lost 0 bases, and 11 bases lay in between. The germline V gene encodes CDR1 MNHEY and CDR2 SVGAGI.

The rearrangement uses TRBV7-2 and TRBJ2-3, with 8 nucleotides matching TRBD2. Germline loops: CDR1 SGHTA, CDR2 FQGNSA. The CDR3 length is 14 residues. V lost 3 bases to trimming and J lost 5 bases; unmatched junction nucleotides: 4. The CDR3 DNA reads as TGTGCCAGCAGCTTCACGGGAGGGCGAGATACGCAGTATTTT. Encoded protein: CASSFTGGRDTQYF.

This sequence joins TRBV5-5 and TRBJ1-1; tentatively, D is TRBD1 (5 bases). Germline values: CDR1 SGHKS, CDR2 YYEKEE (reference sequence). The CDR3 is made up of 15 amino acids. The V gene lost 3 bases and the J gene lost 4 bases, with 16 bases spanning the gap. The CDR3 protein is CASSWDPTGGTEAFF. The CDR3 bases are TGTGCCAGCAGCTGGGACCCCACGGGGGGCACTGAAGCTTTCTTT.